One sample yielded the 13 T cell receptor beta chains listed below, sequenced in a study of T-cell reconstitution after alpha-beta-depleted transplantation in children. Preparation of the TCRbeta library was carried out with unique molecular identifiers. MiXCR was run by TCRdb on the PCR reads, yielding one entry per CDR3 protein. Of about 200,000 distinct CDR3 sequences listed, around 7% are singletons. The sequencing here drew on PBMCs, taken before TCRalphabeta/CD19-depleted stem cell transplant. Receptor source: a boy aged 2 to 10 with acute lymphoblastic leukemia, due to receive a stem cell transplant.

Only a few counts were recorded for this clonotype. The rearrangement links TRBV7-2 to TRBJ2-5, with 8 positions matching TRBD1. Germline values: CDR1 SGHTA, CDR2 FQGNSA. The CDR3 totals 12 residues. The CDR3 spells CALGQEIETQYF. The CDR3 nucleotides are TGTGCTTTGGGACAGGAGATAGAGACCCAGTACTTC.

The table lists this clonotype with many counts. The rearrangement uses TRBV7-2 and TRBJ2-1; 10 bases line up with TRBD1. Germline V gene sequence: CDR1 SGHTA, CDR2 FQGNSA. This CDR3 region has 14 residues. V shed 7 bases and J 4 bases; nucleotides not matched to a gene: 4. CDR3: CASMTGGVYNEQFF. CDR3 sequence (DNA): TGTGCCAGCATGACAGGGGGCGTTTACAATGAGCAGTTCTTC.

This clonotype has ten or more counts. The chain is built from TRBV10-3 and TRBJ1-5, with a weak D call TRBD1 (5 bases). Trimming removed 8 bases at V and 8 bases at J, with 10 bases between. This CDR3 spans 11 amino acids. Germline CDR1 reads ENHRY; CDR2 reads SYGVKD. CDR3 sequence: CAIGEGKPQHF. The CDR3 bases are TGTGCCATCGGGGAGGGGAAGCCCCAGCATTTT.

CDR3 amino acids: CASSPGSADTQYF. The CDR3 coding sequence is TGTGCCAGCAGCCCGGGGTCTGCAGATACGCAGTATTTT. V usage is TRBV7-9 and J usage is TRBJ2-3; D possibly corresponds to TRBD2 (5 bases). V shed 5 bases and J shed 4 bases, with 10 bases lying between them. The CDR3 contains 13 residues. The germline V gene encodes CDR1 SEHNR and CDR2 FQNEAQ (reference sequence).

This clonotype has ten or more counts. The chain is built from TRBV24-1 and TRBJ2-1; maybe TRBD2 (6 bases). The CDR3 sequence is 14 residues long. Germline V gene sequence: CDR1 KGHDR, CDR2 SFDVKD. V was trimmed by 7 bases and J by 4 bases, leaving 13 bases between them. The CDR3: CATRGISGYNEQFF. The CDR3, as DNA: TGTGCCACCAGGGGGATTAGCGGTTACAATGAGCAGTTCTTC.

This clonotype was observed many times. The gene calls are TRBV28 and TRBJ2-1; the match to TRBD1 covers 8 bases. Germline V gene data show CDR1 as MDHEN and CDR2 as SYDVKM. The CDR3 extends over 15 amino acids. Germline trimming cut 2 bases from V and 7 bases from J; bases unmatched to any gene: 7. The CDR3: CASSLGQGSGNEQFF. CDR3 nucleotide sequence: TGTGCCAGCAGTTTAGGACAGGGATCGGGGAATGAGCAGTTCTTC.

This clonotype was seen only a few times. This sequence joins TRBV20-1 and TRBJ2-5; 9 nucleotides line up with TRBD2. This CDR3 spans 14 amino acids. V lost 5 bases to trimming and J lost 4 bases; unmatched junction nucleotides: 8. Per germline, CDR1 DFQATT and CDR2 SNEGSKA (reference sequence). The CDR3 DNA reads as TGCAGTGCTGCCGGGACTAGCAGCCCAGAGACCCAGTACTTC. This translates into CSAAGTSSPETQYF.

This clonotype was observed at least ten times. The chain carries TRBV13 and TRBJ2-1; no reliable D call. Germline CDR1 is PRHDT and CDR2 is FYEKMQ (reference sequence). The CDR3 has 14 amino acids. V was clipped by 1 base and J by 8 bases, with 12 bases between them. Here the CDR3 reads CASSLVARQDEQFF. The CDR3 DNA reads TGTGCCAGCAGCTTAGTAGCCCGGCAGGATGAGCAGTTCTTC.

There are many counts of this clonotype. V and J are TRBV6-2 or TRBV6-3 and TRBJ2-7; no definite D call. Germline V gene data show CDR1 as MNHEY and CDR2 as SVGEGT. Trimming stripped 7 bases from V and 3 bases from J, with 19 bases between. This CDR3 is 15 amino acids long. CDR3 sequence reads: CASKWKFGPLYEQYF. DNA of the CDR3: TGTGCCAGCAAGTGGAAGTTTGGCCCGCTCTACGAGCAGTACTTC.

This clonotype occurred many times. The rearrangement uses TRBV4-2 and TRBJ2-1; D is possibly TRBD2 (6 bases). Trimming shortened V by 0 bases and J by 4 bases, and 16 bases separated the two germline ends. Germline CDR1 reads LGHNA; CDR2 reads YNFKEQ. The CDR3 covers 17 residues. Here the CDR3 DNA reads TGTGCCAGCAGCCAAGAGGGGGGAGGAGCGTTTTACAATGAGCAGTTCTTC. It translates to CASSQEGGGAFYNEQFF.

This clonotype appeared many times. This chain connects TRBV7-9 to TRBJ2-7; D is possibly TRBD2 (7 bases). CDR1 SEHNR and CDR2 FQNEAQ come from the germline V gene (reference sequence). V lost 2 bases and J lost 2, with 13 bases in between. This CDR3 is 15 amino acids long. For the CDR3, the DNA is TGTGCCAGCAGCTTAAGTGCCGGGGGGCCCTACGAGCAGTACTTC. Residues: CASSLSAGGPYEQYF.

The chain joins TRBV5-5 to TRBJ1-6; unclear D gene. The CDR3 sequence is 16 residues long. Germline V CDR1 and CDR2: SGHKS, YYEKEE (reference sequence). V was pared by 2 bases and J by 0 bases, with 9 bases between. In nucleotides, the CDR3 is TGTGCCAGCAGCTTACGGATTAGCTCCTATAATTCACCCCTCCACTTT. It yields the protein CASSLRISSYNSPLHF.

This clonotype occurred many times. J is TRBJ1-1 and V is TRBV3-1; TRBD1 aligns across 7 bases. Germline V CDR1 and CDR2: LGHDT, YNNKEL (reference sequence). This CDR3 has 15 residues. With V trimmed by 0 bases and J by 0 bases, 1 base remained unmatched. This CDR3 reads CASSQEGQLNTEAFF. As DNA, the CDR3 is TGTGCCAGCAGCCAAGAGGGACAGTTGAACACTGAAGCTTTCTTT.